This passage covers 27 T cell receptor beta chains from one sample sequenced in a study of shared clonotypes between healthy human individuals. The method was immunoSEQ multiplex PCR; TCRdb's version includes in-frame clones alone and lacks a portion of them. This sample has 650,000 to 750,000 clones, with 60% to 80% found just once. Sequenced input: memory CD4+ T cells sorted from blood. Documented subset: CD45RA-negative fraction. The receptors were sampled from a woman aged 30 to 39 in good health.

CDR3: CAIRDTGSYEQYF. The CDR3 DNA is TGTGCCATCAGGGACACGGGTTCCTACGAGCAGTACTTC. The rearrangement uses TRBV10-3 and TRBJ2-7; tentative D call: TRBD1 (5 bases). V dropped 6 bases and J dropped 1 base, with 10 bases sitting between them. This CDR3 has 13 amino acids. CDR1 is ENHRY, CDR2 SYGVKD, per germline.

The V call is TRBV19, the J call TRBJ2-1; perhaps TRBD1 as D (6 bases). V was shortened by 6 bases and J by 2 bases, with 11 bases between the two germline ends. Germline V gene lookup returns CDR1 LNHDA and CDR2 SQIVND (reference sequence). The CDR3 sequence is 14 residues long. Here the CDR3 DNA reads TGTGCCAGTAGGGGGACACCCCCCTACAATGAGCAGTTCTTC. It encodes CASRGTPPYNEQFF.

The chain links TRBV5-6 to TRBJ2-3, with D possibly TRBD2 on 6 matching bases. Trimming took off 5 bases at V and 0 bases at J, with 10 bases between the two ends. The CDR3 covers 14 residues. CDR1 SGHDT and CDR2 YYEEEE come from the germline V gene. CDR3 sequence reads: CASRTGTSTDTQYF. The CDR3 DNA reads as TGTGCCAGCAGAACCGGGACTAGCACAGATACGCAGTATTTT.

The chain couples TRBV5-1 to TRBJ2-3, with a tentative D call TRBD1 (6 bases). The CDR3 consists of 18 residues. Trimming pared 3 bases from V and 6 bases from J, leaving 26 bases between. Germline CDR1 reads SGHRS; CDR2 reads YFSETQ. The CDR3 reads CASSSTPQGPGTFDTQYF. The CDR3 DNA reads TGCGCCAGCAGCTCTACCCCTCAGGGGCCCGGTACATTTGATACGCAGTATTTT.

Concerning this clone itself: The sample carries other DNA sequences with the same CDR3. The rearrangement uses TRBV11-3 and TRBJ2-2, with D perhaps matching TRBD1 (6 bases). Per the germline V gene, CDR1 is SGHNT and CDR2 is YENEEA. Trimming took 2 bases from V and 8 from J, leaving 9 bases between them. The CDR3 extends over 13 amino acids. The DNA of the CDR3 is TGTGCCAGCAGCTTAAGGGGGTCGGGGGAGCTGTTTTTT. It encodes CASSLRGSGELFF.

This chain connects TRBV30 to TRBJ2-7; 8 bases align to TRBD1. The CDR3 has 14 amino acids. Germline CDR1 is GTSNPN and CDR2 is SVGIG (reference sequence). V dropped 3 bases and J dropped 2; count of bases not matched to a gene: 6. CDR3 residues: CAWSSGGPTYEQYF. In DNA form, the CDR3 reads TGTGCCTGGAGCTCAGGGGGCCCTACCTACGAGCAGTACTTC. Complete variable domain (other parts from reference TRBV30 and TRBJ2-7): SQTIHQWPATLVQPVGSPLSLECTVEGTSNPNLYWYRQAAGRGLQLLFYSVGIGQISSEVPQNLSASRPQDRQFILSSKKLLLSDSGFYLCAWSSGGPTYEQYFGPGTRLTVT.

The CDR3 coding sequence is TGTGCCAGCAGCTACGGGCGCAATCAGCCCCAGCATTTT. It yields the protein CASSYGRNQPQHF. The genes are TRBV7-3 and TRBJ1-5; D is ambiguous. Trimming cost V 4 bases and J 2 bases, with 6 bases left between them. Germline CDR1 and CDR2: SGHTA and FQGTGA. This CDR3 region has 13 residues.

The chain combines TRBV5-1 with TRBJ2-7, with a weak D call TRBD2 (6 bases). The CDR3 covers 17 residues. V lost 4 bases and J 1 base, leaving 21 bases between the germline ends. Germline V gives CDR1 SGHRS, CDR2 YFSETQ. The CDR3 sequence is CASSPGVGGSTSYEQYF. The CDR3 DNA sequence: TGCGCCAGCAGCCCCGGGGTAGGAGGGAGTACTTCCTACGAGCAGTACTTC.

The chain recombines TRBV9 with TRBJ2-5; no clear D. The CDR3 runs 13 residues. Germline V gene sequence: CDR1 SGDLS, CDR2 YYNGEE. The V gene lost 0 bases and the J gene lost 2 bases, with 5 bases spanning the gap. The CDR3: CASSVGQQETQYF. Here the CDR3 DNA reads TGTGCCAGCAGCGTAGGCCAGCAAGAGACCCAGTACTTC.

V is TRBV27 and J is TRBJ2-2; D might be TRBD2 (7 bases). V was shortened by 5 bases and J by 7 bases, with 17 bases between the two germline ends. The CDR3 has 15 amino acids. The germline V gene encodes CDR1 MNHEY and CDR2 SMNVEV (reference sequence). This CDR3 is CASSTQRGGGGELFF. CDR3 nucleotides: TGTGCCAGCAGTACCCAGCGGGGAGGGGGCGGGGAGCTGTTTTTT.

This clone was counted only a few times. CDR3 DNA sequence: TGTGCCAGCAGTTCCCAGGGGGCAGGTCACGAGACCCAGTACTTC. It specifies CASSSQGAGHETQYF. The chain links TRBV28 to TRBJ2-5; 8 positions agree with TRBD1. Germline assignment: CDR1 MDHEN and CDR2 SYDVKM. The V gene end was trimmed by 4 bases and the J gene end by 5 bases; junction bases not matched to a gene: 9. The CDR3 runs 15 residues.

The chain employs TRBV6-1 and TRBJ2-3; 10 bases map to TRBD2. This CDR3 is 15 amino acids long. V lost 10 bases, J lost 1 base, and 8 bases stayed unmatched. Per germline, CDR1 MNHNS and CDR2 SASEGT. In nucleotides, the CDR3 is TGTGCCACTTTAAGCGGGAGGGCCGGCACAGATACGCAGTATTTT. The encoded protein is CATLSGRAGTDTQYF.

The chain combines TRBV29-1 with TRBJ1-1; D not certain. Trimming took 4 bases from V and 1 from J, leaving 10 bases between them. Germline CDR1 is SQVTM and CDR2 is ANQGSEA. This CDR3 region has 13 residues. The CDR3 region is CSVALSWNTEAFF. CDR3 nucleotides: TGCAGCGTTGCTCTGTCATGGAACACTGAAGCTTTCTTT. The variable domain in full, with the rest retrieved from reference TRBV29-1 and TRBJ1-1, is SAVISQKPSRDICQRGTSLTIQCQVDSQVTMMFWYRQQPGQSLTLIATANQGSEATYESGFVIDKFPISRPNLTFSTLTVSNMSPEDSSIYLCSVALSWNTEAFFGQGTRLTVV.

This clone occurred once. The CDR3 sequence: CASGAGAGGYTF. The CDR3 bases are TGTGCTAGTGGGGCAGGGGCAGGGGGCTACACCTTC. The rearrangement joins TRBV12-5 to TRBJ1-2; D might be TRBD1 (6 bases). Germline assignment: CDR1 LGHNT and CDR2 FRNRAP. This CDR3 is built from 12 residues. Trimming removed 6 bases from V and 8 bases from J, with 13 bases in between.

A single count supports this clone. The chain is built from TRBV6-1 and TRBJ2-7; D unclear. V was pared by 6 bases and J by 1 base, with 16 bases between. CDR3 length: 15 residues. From germline, CDR1 is MNHNS and CDR2 SASEGT. CDR3 bases: TGTGCCAGCAGCCACGCCGGCGGACCGTCCTACGAGCAGTACTTC. Translated, it gives CASSHAGGPSYEQYF.

This chain links TRBV28 with TRBJ1-1; tentatively, D is TRBD1 (6 bases). In germline, CDR1 is MDHEN, CDR2 SYDVKM. This CDR3 spans 14 amino acids. The V gene lost 5 bases and the J gene lost 3 bases, with 13 bases spanning the gap. CDR3 loop: CASSPSGGYTEAFF. In DNA form, the CDR3 reads TGTGCCAGCAGTCCGAGCGGGGGCTACACTGAAGCTTTCTTT. The full variable domain, completed using reference TRBV28 and TRBJ1-1, is DVKVTQSSRYLVKRTGEKVFLECVQDMDHENMFWYRQDPGLGLRLIYFSYDVKMKEKGDIPEGYSVSREKKERFSLILESASTNQTSMYLCASSPSGGYTEAFFGQGTRLTVV.

The CDR3 DNA reads TGTGCCAGCAGTTTATCTACTAATGAAAAACTGTTTTTT. This sequence encodes CASSLSTNEKLFF. This chain links TRBV28 with TRBJ1-4; D unresolved. The CDR3 is 13 residues long. CDR1 is MDHEN and CDR2 is SYDVKM in the germline V gene. Trimming cost V 1 base and J 2 bases, with 2 bases left between them.

The chain carries TRBV5-4 and TRBJ2-1, with D tentatively TRBD1 (6 bases). The germline V gene encodes CDR1 SGHNT and CDR2 YYREEE (reference sequence). This CDR3 is built from 16 residues. Deletions cut 0 bases from V and 7 bases from J, with 17 bases between. The CDR3 bases are TGTGCCAGCAGCTTGGGGGAAAGGACAGCTAGGAATGAGCAGTTCTTC. This encodes CASSLGERTARNEQFF.

This clone has more than one count but fewer than ten. The rearrangement joins TRBV6-1 to TRBJ1-5, with TRBD1 matching 7 bases. Looked up from germline, CDR1 is MNHNS and CDR2 is SASEGT. The V gene end was trimmed by 6 bases and the J gene end by 3 bases; junction bases not matched to a gene: 2. This CDR3 comprises 13 residues. The CDR3 nucleotides read TGTGCCAGCAGAGACAGGGACAATCAGCCCCAGCATTTT. Its protein is CASRDRDNQPQHF.

Ten or more counts support this clone. The rearrangement links TRBV30 to TRBJ1-2, with D perhaps matching TRBD1 (5 bases). Between the trimmed V and J ends, which lost 5 bases and 8 bases, there was a span of 18 bases. Germline V gene lookup returns CDR1 GTSNPN and CDR2 SVGIG (reference sequence). This CDR3 is built from 13 residues. This CDR3 reads CAWSTGTAGGYTF. The DNA for the CDR3 is TGTGCCTGGTCAACCGGGACGGCGGGGGGCTACACCTTC.

The chain uses TRBV18 and TRBJ2-7; D is ambiguous. V lost 3 bases, J lost 4 bases, and 10 bases lay in between. Per germline, CDR1 KGHSH and CDR2 LQKENI. CDR3 size: 13 residues. CDR3 amino acids: CASSPVLGYEQYF. The CDR3 bases are TGTGCCAGCTCACCTGTTTTGGGGTACGAGCAGTACTTC.

The chain joins TRBV5-1 to TRBJ1-2; 9 bases line up with TRBD1. Germline values: CDR1 SGHRS, CDR2 YFSETQ. The CDR3 loop spans 16 amino acids. V shed 0 bases and J 6 bases; nucleotides not matched to a gene: 9. Here the CDR3 DNA reads TGCGCCAGCAGCTTGGAACCCCACACAGGGGGCGATGGCTACACCTTC. Its translation: CASSLEPHTGGDGYTF.

The chain couples TRBV6-1 to TRBJ1-4; a possible D gene is TRBD1 (5 bases). The V end was cut by 2 bases, the J end by 4 bases, with 11 bases between. Per germline, CDR1 MNHNS and CDR2 SASEGT. The CDR3 length is 15 residues. The CDR3 bases are TGTGCCAGCAGTGAACGAGGGGCGCTTAATGAAAAACTGTTTTTT. Its translation: CASSERGALNEKLFF.

The genes are TRBV10-3 and TRBJ1-2; D is unclear. Germline-derived CDR1 and CDR2 are ENHRY and SYGVKD. V was shortened by 0 bases and J by 4 bases, with 9 bases between the two germline ends. The CDR3 totals 14 residues. The CDR3 DNA reads as TGTGCCATCAGTGAGTCGAGGGAATTCTATGGCTACACCTTC. Protein product: CAISESREFYGYTF.

V and J are TRBV6-5 and TRBJ1-1; D perhaps matches TRBD1 (6 bases). The germline gives CDR1 MNHEY, CDR2 SVGAGI. Trimming took 5 bases from V and 1 from J, leaving 8 bases between them. The CDR3 extends over 13 amino acids. The CDR3 coding sequence is TGTGCCAGCAGTACAGGGAGGAACACTGAAGCTTTCTTT. This translates into CASSTGRNTEAFF.

The rearrangement joins TRBV2 to TRBJ2-7; maybe TRBD2 (6 bases). Between the trimmed V and J ends, which lost 3 bases and 0 bases, there was a span of 12 bases. This CDR3 contains 15 residues. The germline V gene encodes CDR1 SNHLY and CDR2 FYNNEI. DNA for the CDR3: TGTGCCAGCAGTGATGTAGCGGCCCTCTCCTACGAGCAGTACTTC. This sequence encodes CASSDVAALSYEQYF.

The J gene is TRBJ1-1, the V gene TRBV18; D possibly corresponds to TRBD1 (5 bases). V gave up 2 bases and J gave up 6 bases, with 16 bases separating them. The germline CDR1 and CDR2 sequences are KGHSH and LQKENI. This CDR3 spans 15 amino acids. The CDR3 nucleotides are TGTGCCAGCTCACCAGGGAGCGGGGGGTCGGCTGAAGCTTTCTTT. As protein: CASSPGSGGSAEAFF.